A selection of T cell receptor beta chains follows, all from one sample in a study of cytomegalovirus exposure and HLA in healthy donors. The repertoire was sequenced with immunoSEQ multiplex PCR; TCRdb's copy has only in-frame clones and lacks some. The sample lists around 120,000 clones, about 74% occurring once. What was sequenced was PBMCs. Every receptor here comes from a man under 40 in good health and CMV-seronegative. CDR3s include the opening cysteine and the closing phenylalanine or tryptophan. D genes are given only for firm matches. Not all rows give a size; the values are once, few, many and, for expanded clones, a class.

TRBD1 . TRBJ1-3 TRBV7-8 TGTGCCAGCAGCTTGGGACAGGGGGCTTCTGGAAACACCATATATTTT CASSLGQGASGNTIYF
. few TRBJ1-2 TRBV4-3 TGCGCCAGCAGCCAAGATCTAGGGGCAATTGGCTACACCTTC CASSQDLGAIGYTF
TRBD2 . TRBJ2-3 TRBV28 TGTGCCAGCAGTTTTTTGTCGGGGGGAACTAGCACAGATACGCAGTATTTT CASSFLSGGTSTDTQYF
TRBD1 . TRBJ1-1 TRBV5-1 TGCGCCAGCAGCTTGGCGGCAGGGGGCAACACTGAAGCTTTCTTT CASSLAAGGNTEAFF
. once TRBJ1-1 TRBV28 TGTGCCAGCAGTTACAGTGATAACACTGAAGCTTTCTTT CASSYSDNTEAFF
TRBD1 . TRBJ1-4 TRBV28 TGTGCCAGCAGTCCTATTTCACAGGGGGCCGACGTTGAAAAACTGTTTTTT CASSPISQGADVEKLFF
. . TRBJ2-7 TRBV27 TGTGCCAGCAGTTCCCCCGCCTACGAGCAGTACTTC CASSSPAYEQYF
. few TRBJ1-1 TRBV5-1 TGCGCCAGCAGCCGGACAGTAAACACTGAAGCTTTCTTT CASSRTVNTEAFF
. . TRBJ2-6 TRBV10-3 TGTGCCATCAGTGGGGGCTCCCCCGGGGCCAACGTCCTGACTTTC CAISGGSPGANVLTF
TRBD1 . TRBJ2-7 TRBV28 TGTGCCAGCAGCCTGGGGGGACAGGACTCCTACGAGCAGTACTTC CASSLGGQDSYEQYF
. . TRBJ2-7 TRBV28 TGTGCCAGCAGTTTATTCCGCGGTCCGGGCGAGCAGTACTTC CASSLFRGPGEQYF
. . TRBJ1-2 TRBV11-1 TGTGCCAGCAGCTTACGAGGGGGTGGAACCTATGGCTACACCTTC CASSLRGGGTYGYTF
. few TRBJ2-5 TRBV7-2 TGTGCCAGCAGCCCTTCGGCGGGAAGGGAGACCCAGTACTTC CASSPSAGRETQYF
TRBD2 . TRBJ2-3 TRBV27 TGTGCCAGCAGTTTGTCCCCAAGCGGGAGGGCAATCACAGATACGCAGTATTTT CASSLSPSGRAITDTQYF
. . TRBJ1-1 TRBV5-6 TGTGCCAGCAGCTCCGGGTGGATTGAAGCTTTCTTT CASSSGWIEAFF
. . TRBJ1-2 TRBV28 TGTGCCAGCAGCCAACCAGGGGATCACTATGGCTACACCTTC CASSQPGDHYGYTF
. . TRBJ2-7 TRBV4-3 TGCGCCAGCAGCCAATCCACTAACTACGAGCAGTACTTC CASSQSTNYEQYF
. . TRBJ2-7 TRBV6-6 TGTGCCAGCAGTTACCGGGAAGGTCACGAGCAGTACTTC CASSYREGHEQYF
TRBD1 . TRBJ1-2 TRBV7-3 TGTGCCAGCAGCTTAACCCCCCCAGGACAGGATATTGGTGGCTACACCTTC CASSLTPPGQDIGGYTF
TRBD1 . TRBJ2-7 TRBV6-5 TGTGCCAGCAGTTCCCGGGGACAGGGGGGCAGGGAGCAGTACTTC CASSSRGQGGREQYF
. . TRBJ1-1 TRBV28 TGTGCCAGCAGTTTTGGGGGGGTGACTGAAGCTTTCTTT CASSFGGVTEAFF
. . TRBJ1-6 TRBV6-1 TGTGCCAGCAGTGAAGAAGGGGTAAATTCACCCCTCCACTTT CASSEEGVNSPLHF